These 3 T cell receptor beta chains came from one sample sequenced in a study of control samples from healthy donors and cancer patients. The data were produced by immunoSEQ multiplex PCR, yet TCRdb's version contains in-frame clones alone and is incomplete. The table includes about 410,000 clones, 80% to 95% detected once. Sequenced sample: PBMCs. The receptors shown here come from a middle-aged man with head and neck cancer.

The chain uses TRBV27 and TRBJ1-4; weak D call: TRBD1 (6 bases). The CDR3 loop spans 13 amino acids. Trimming stripped 10 bases from V and 7 bases from J, with 16 bases between. The V gene's germline CDR1 is MNHEY and CDR2 SMNVEV (reference sequence). This chain's CDR3 is CATSYGGGEKLFF. In DNA, the CDR3 is TGTGCCACTTCGTATGGGGGCGGTGAAAAACTGTTTTTT. The entire variable domain, with the rest obtained from reference TRBV27 and TRBJ1-4, is as follows: EAQVTQNPRYLITVTGKKLTVTCSQNMNHEYMSWYRQDPGLGLRQIYYSMNVEVTDKGDVPEGYKVSRKEKRNFPLILESPSPNQTSLYFCATSYGGGEKLFFGSGTQLSVL.

The chain carries TRBV7-2 and TRBJ1-1, with a weak D call TRBD1 (6 bases). The V gene lost 1 base and the J gene lost 4 bases, with 19 bases spanning the gap. CDR1 is SGHTA and CDR2 is FQGNSA in the germline V gene. The CDR3 consists of 17 residues. CDR3 nucleotide sequence: TGTGCCAGCAGCTTAGAAATTCTCAGGGGTAGAGGCACTGAAGCTTTCTTT. This sequence encodes CASSLEILRGRGTEAFF.

The chain employs TRBV28 and TRBJ1-4, with 7 nucleotides matching TRBD1. The CDR3 spans 17 residues. The germline V gene encodes CDR1 MDHEN and CDR2 SYDVKM. V trimming: 3 bases; J trimming: 8 bases; junction bases outside the gene matches: 15. The CDR3 loop is CASSFRRGRSPEEKLFF. The CDR3 coding sequence is TGTGCCAGCAGTTTTCGTAGGGGGCGATCCCCTGAAGAAAAACTGTTTTTT.